The next 4 T cell receptor beta chains were all read from a single sample in a study of cytomegalovirus exposure and HLA in healthy donors. A multiplex PCR was run with 60 Vbeta primers and 13 Jbeta primers. Profiling relied on immunoSEQ multiplex PCR, and the TCRdb table lists in-frame clones only, not all of them. The profile covers more than 150,000 clones, with 82% appearing a single time and 6.5% to 7.5% taken by the ten largest. The sample taken for sequencing was PBMCs. The receptors stem from a woman aged 45 to 65 in good health and CMV-seropositive.

The chain links TRBV7-9 to TRBJ2-7; TRBD1 aligns across 8 bases. V shed 5 bases, J shed 2 bases, and the junction held 14 bases outside the gene matches. CDR1 is SEHNR, CDR2 FQNEAQ, per germline (reference sequence). The CDR3 loop spans 17 amino acids. This CDR3 is CASSLSPIRQGPYEQYF. Here the CDR3 DNA reads TGTGCCAGCAGCCTTAGCCCTATCCGACAGGGGCCCTACGAGCAGTACTTC.

This chain joins TRBV27 and TRBJ1-1; a weak D match, TRBD1 (6 bases). The CDR3 is 14 amino acids. Germline loops: CDR1 MNHEY, CDR2 SMNVEV (reference sequence). Trimming removed 7 bases at V and 4 bases at J, with 16 bases between. CDR3 sequence: CASKGGEWITEAFF. Here the CDR3 DNA reads TGTGCCAGCAAAGGGGGAGAATGGATCACTGAAGCTTTCTTT.

This chain joins TRBV6-1 and TRBJ2-1, with TRBD1 matching 7 bases. This CDR3 has 17 amino acids. V was pared by 2 bases and J by 0 bases, with 7 bases of the junction left unmatched. The germline CDR1 and CDR2 sequences are MNHNS and SASEGT. CDR3 sequence reads: CASSEIQGKSSYNEQFF. CDR3 DNA: TGTGCCAGCAGTGAAATACAGGGGAAGAGCTCCTACAATGAGCAGTTCTTC.

This sequence joins TRBV10-3 and TRBJ2-7, with unresolved D. In germline, CDR1 is ENHRY, CDR2 SYGVKD. The CDR3 loop spans 12 amino acids. V dropped 10 bases and J dropped 2 bases, with 12 bases sitting between them. Here the CDR3 DNA reads TGTGCCAACAATGAGACGGCCTACGAGCAGTACTTC. Protein: CANNETAYEQYF.